This is a list of T cell receptor beta chains from one sample in a study of human T cells and chemical hapten exposure. Each CDR3 protein gets one entry after TCRdb re-called the RACE reads with MiXCR. Among about 92,000 distinct CDR3 sequences listed, roughly 10% were seen once. This specimen consisted of whole blood, obtained in connection with sensitization to the hapten diphenylcyclopropenone (DPC). These receptors came from a woman aged 25 to 39 with alopecia areata. Some clones in this sample may be carry-over from other donors' samples. Both conserved end residues are part of each CDR3. The D gene is left open where the match is weak. Clone size, where shown, is once, few, many, or a class for clones that have expanded.

CDR3 DNA: TGTGCCAGCGGAGCCCAAGAGACCCAGTACTTC
CDR3 protein: CASGAQETQYF
D gene: .
J gene: TRBJ2-5
V gene: TRBV28
clone size: .

CDR3 DNA: TGTGCCATCAGTGATCCCCAGCGGGGAAGAGAGACCCAGTACTTC
CDR3 protein: CAISDPQRGRETQYF
D gene: TRBD2
J gene: TRBJ2-5
V gene: TRBV10-3
clone size: .

CDR3 DNA: TGCAGTGCTAGTCAAGGGTCGGGTCAGCCCCAGCATTTT
CDR3 protein: CSASQGSGQPQHF
D gene: .
J gene: TRBJ1-5
V gene: TRBV20-1
clone size: many

CDR3 DNA: TGTGCCAGTGAAGGAGTATCTGGAAACACCATATATTTT
CDR3 protein: CASEGVSGNTIYF
D gene: .
J gene: TRBJ1-3
V gene: TRBV2
clone size: few

CDR3 DNA: TGCAGCACATCGACAGGGGGAGAGACCCAGTACTTC
CDR3 protein: CSTSTGGETQYF
D gene: TRBD1
J gene: TRBJ2-5
V gene: TRBV29-1
clone size: .

CDR3 DNA: TGTGCCAGCAGTTTATCTAGTAATGACAAGGAAGCTTTCTTT
CDR3 protein: CASSLSSNDKEAFF
D gene: .
J gene: TRBJ1-1
V gene: TRBV12-3/TRBV12-4
clone size: .

CDR3 DNA: TGCAGTGCTAGAGATCCGACAGGCCGGACTGAAGCTTTCTTT
CDR3 protein: CSARDPTGRTEAFF
D gene: .
J gene: TRBJ1-1
V gene: TRBV20-1
clone size: many

CDR3 DNA: TGCGCCAGCAGCCCCAATGACAGGGTGGGCGGCTACACCTTC
CDR3 protein: CASSPNDRVGGYTF
D gene: TRBD1
J gene: TRBJ1-2
V gene: TRBV5-1
clone size: many

CDR3 DNA: TGTGCCAGCAGCTTGAGTGGCGGGCCCGGGAACGAGCAGTACTTC
CDR3 protein: CASSLSGGPGNEQYF
D gene: .
J gene: TRBJ2-7
V gene: TRBV5-5
clone size: many

CDR3 DNA: TGCGCCAGCAGCGGGACAGGGCTTGGGGAAGCTTTCTTT
CDR3 protein: CASSGTGLGEAFF
D gene: TRBD1
J gene: TRBJ1-1
V gene: TRBV5-1
clone size: many

CDR3 DNA: TGTGCCAGCAGCAAGGACAGGGCCGATGAGCAGTTCTTC
CDR3 protein: CASSKDRADEQFF
D gene: TRBD1
J gene: TRBJ2-1
V gene: TRBV6-6
clone size: .

CDR3 DNA: TGTGCCAGCAGCTCGGGACAGACCGGGGAGCTGTTTTTT
CDR3 protein: CASSSGQTGELFF
D gene: TRBD1
J gene: TRBJ2-2
V gene: TRBV5-4
clone size: few

CDR3 DNA: TGCAGTGCTAGAGATTCTCAGCGTACACAAATCCAAGAGACCCAGTACTTC
CDR3 protein: CSARDSQRTQIQETQYF
D gene: .
J gene: TRBJ2-5
V gene: TRBV20-1
clone size: few

CDR3 DNA: TGTGCCAGCAGTTTAAGTCCCGCAGGGAATTCACCCCTCCACTTT
CDR3 protein: CASSLSPAGNSPLHF
D gene: .
J gene: TRBJ1-6
V gene: TRBV28
clone size: many

CDR3 DNA: TGTGCCAGCACCACGACAGGGAAAAGTTCGGGCTACACCTTC
CDR3 protein: CASTTTGKSSGYTF
D gene: TRBD1
J gene: TRBJ1-2
V gene: TRBV6-5
clone size: few

CDR3 DNA: TGTGCCAGCAGCTTACCACAGGGAGGAAGGACTGAAGCTTTCTTT
CDR3 protein: CASSLPQGGRTEAFF
D gene: .
J gene: TRBJ1-1
V gene: TRBV7-2
clone size: many

CDR3 DNA: TGTGCCAGCAGCACCTGGGGCGTATCGGAGACCCAGTACTTC
CDR3 protein: CASSTWGVSETQYF
D gene: .
J gene: TRBJ2-5
V gene: TRBV11-2
clone size: many

CDR3 DNA: TGTGCCAGCAGCTTAGGGACTAGCGGGCCCTACAATGAGCAGTTCTTC
CDR3 protein: CASSLGTSGPYNEQFF
D gene: TRBD2
J gene: TRBJ2-1
V gene: TRBV7-2
clone size: many

CDR3 DNA: TGTGCCAGCAGTTTTGGAGGGGGGAGAAGTTTCTACGAGCAGTACTTC
CDR3 protein: CASSFGGGRSFYEQYF
D gene: .
J gene: TRBJ2-7
V gene: TRBV12-3/TRBV12-4
clone size: few

CDR3 DNA: TGCGCCAGCAGCCTACGGCAGGGGGCATCGGAAGAGACCCAGTACTTC
CDR3 protein: CASSLRQGASEETQYF
D gene: TRBD1
J gene: TRBJ2-5
V gene: TRBV5-1
clone size: .

CDR3 DNA: TGTGCCAGCAGCGTAGGACAGGGAGCCTACAATGAGCAGTTCTTC
CDR3 protein: CASSVGQGAYNEQFF
D gene: TRBD1
J gene: TRBJ2-1
V gene: TRBV9
clone size: many

CDR3 DNA: TGTGCCAGCAGCTTCAGCAATCAGCCCCAGCATTTT
CDR3 protein: CASSFSNQPQHF
D gene: .
J gene: TRBJ1-5
V gene: TRBV12-3/TRBV12-4
clone size: .

CDR3 DNA: TGTGCCAGCAGCTTAGCCCGGACAGGGTCCCCCTTGGATGGGTACAATGAGCAGTTCTTC
CDR3 protein: CASSLARTGSPLDGYNEQFF
D gene: TRBD1
J gene: TRBJ2-1
V gene: TRBV7-2
clone size: few

CDR3 DNA: TGTGCCAGCAGAGCCATTGGCCATGGCAATCAGCCCCAGCATTTT
CDR3 protein: CASRAIGHGNQPQHF
D gene: .
J gene: TRBJ1-5
V gene: TRBV28
clone size: .

CDR3 DNA: TGTGCCTGGACAGGGGACAGGGGGCGAAATGAGCAGTTCTTC
CDR3 protein: CAWTGDRGRNEQFF
D gene: TRBD1
J gene: TRBJ2-1
V gene: TRBV30
clone size: many

CDR3 DNA: TGCAGTGCTACGCGGCGGGGGGAGGATTATCAGCCCCAGCATTTT
CDR3 protein: CSATRRGEDYQPQHF
D gene: .
J gene: TRBJ1-5
V gene: TRBV20-1
clone size: few

CDR3 DNA: TGCGCCAGCAGCTTGACTAGCGGGAGGGCCACAGATACGCAGTATTTT
CDR3 protein: CASSLTSGRATDTQYF
D gene: TRBD2
J gene: TRBJ2-3
V gene: TRBV5-1
clone size: few

CDR3 DNA: TGCAGTGCCGAACTGGGACAGGCAAATAAAATATCCTACGAGCAGTACTTC
CDR3 protein: CSAELGQANKISYEQYF
D gene: TRBD1
J gene: TRBJ2-7
V gene: TRBV20-1
clone size: many

CDR3 DNA: TGCGCCAGCAGCCTCTATGGGACTAGCGGGATTGGGGGGGAGCAGTACTTC
CDR3 protein: CASSLYGTSGIGGEQYF
D gene: TRBD2
J gene: TRBJ2-7
V gene: TRBV4-3
clone size: .

CDR3 DNA: TGCAGCGTTCTACCAGGGGCGAACACTGAAGCTTTCTTT
CDR3 protein: CSVLPGANTEAFF
D gene: .
J gene: TRBJ1-1
V gene: TRBV29-1
clone size: .

CDR3 DNA: TGTGCCAGCAGTAACGCCGGGACCTTCACCGGGGAGCTGTTTTTT
CDR3 protein: CASSNAGTFTGELFF
D gene: .
J gene: TRBJ2-2
V gene: TRBV5-8
clone size: few

CDR3 DNA: TGTGCCAGCAGGCCTACCCCTCCCGCTAGTCAAGAGACCCAGTACTTC
CDR3 protein: CASRPTPPASQETQYF
D gene: .
J gene: TRBJ2-5
V gene: TRBV6-2/TRBV6-3
clone size: many

CDR3 DNA: TGCAGCGTTTCTAGCGTTGAATCCTACGAGCAGTACTTC
CDR3 protein: CSVSSVESYEQYF
D gene: .
J gene: TRBJ2-7
V gene: TRBV29-1
clone size: many

CDR3 DNA: TGTGCCAGCAGCCCGGGTAATGGCAATCAGCCCCAGCATTTT
CDR3 protein: CASSPGNGNQPQHF
D gene: .
J gene: TRBJ1-5
V gene: TRBV3-1
clone size: many

CDR3 DNA: TGTGCCAGCAGCCCGGACAGGGCTGTAGATACGCAGTATTTT
CDR3 protein: CASSPDRAVDTQYF
D gene: TRBD1
J gene: TRBJ2-3
V gene: TRBV7-2
clone size: few

CDR3 DNA: TGTGCCACACAGCCACAGGCTTCTGACTATGGCTACACCTTC
CDR3 protein: CATQPQASDYGYTF
D gene: .
J gene: TRBJ1-2
V gene: TRBV10-3
clone size: few

CDR3 DNA: TGCAGTGCGGAAACTAGGGACATTCAGTACTTC
CDR3 protein: CSAETRDIQYF
D gene: .
J gene: TRBJ2-4
V gene: TRBV20-1
clone size: many

CDR3 DNA: TGCAGTGCTAGTATAGCAGCTGATACGCAGTATTTT
CDR3 protein: CSASIAADTQYF
D gene: .
J gene: TRBJ2-3
V gene: TRBV20-1
clone size: .

CDR3 DNA: TGTGCCACCAGCAGAGGGACAGGGAATCAGCCCCAGCATTTT
CDR3 protein: CATSRGTGNQPQHF
D gene: TRBD1
J gene: TRBJ1-5
V gene: TRBV15
clone size: many

CDR3 DNA: TGTGCCAGTAGTACCCGAGCTTCGGTCGTGGGGGGATCCTACGAGCAGTACTTC
CDR3 protein: CASSTRASVVGGSYEQYF
D gene: .
J gene: TRBJ2-7
V gene: TRBV19
clone size: many

CDR3 DNA: TGTGCCAGCAATCCCGACAGGGGCGATCAGCCCCAGCATTTT
CDR3 protein: CASNPDRGDQPQHF
D gene: TRBD1
J gene: TRBJ1-5
V gene: TRBV2
clone size: many

CDR3 DNA: TGTGCCAGCAGTGATCCGGGGGCGCTCTCTTCACCCCTCCACTTT
CDR3 protein: CASSDPGALSSPLHF
D gene: .
J gene: TRBJ1-6
V gene: TRBV2
clone size: many

CDR3 DNA: TGTGCCACCCGAAGGGGGGGGACCTCCTACAATGAGCAGTTCTTC
CDR3 protein: CATRRGGTSYNEQFF
D gene: .
J gene: TRBJ2-1
V gene: TRBV6-5
clone size: .

CDR3 DNA: TGCGCCAGCAGCCAAGAGGCAGGGACCGGGGAGCTGTTTTTT
CDR3 protein: CASSQEAGTGELFF
D gene: .
J gene: TRBJ2-2
V gene: TRBV4-3
clone size: many

CDR3 DNA: TGTGCCAGCAGTTACATCAATCGGGACGAAGCTTTCTTT
CDR3 protein: CASSYINRDEAFF
D gene: .
J gene: TRBJ1-1
V gene: TRBV6-2/TRBV6-3
clone size: many

CDR3 DNA: TGTGCCAGCAGCTGGGGAACGGGGACTGGCACAGATACGCAGTATTTT
CDR3 protein: CASSWGTGTGTDTQYF
D gene: .
J gene: TRBJ2-3
V gene: TRBV7-8
clone size: many

CDR3 DNA: TGCGCCAGCAGCCAGGCAGGGTCAAACATTCAGTACTTC
CDR3 protein: CASSQAGSNIQYF
D gene: .
J gene: TRBJ2-4
V gene: TRBV4-1
clone size: few

CDR3 DNA: TGTGCCAGCAGCTTAATGCTATCTTCCCATGAGCAGTTCTTC
CDR3 protein: CASSLMLSSHEQFF
D gene: .
J gene: TRBJ2-1
V gene: TRBV11-2
clone size: many

CDR3 DNA: TGTGCCAGCAGTGACAATGTTGGGACGGCTCATGGCTACACCTTC
CDR3 protein: CASSDNVGTAHGYTF
D gene: .
J gene: TRBJ1-2
V gene: TRBV6-1
clone size: .

CDR3 DNA: TGTGCCAGCAGTGAAGGGCTAGCGGACTGCAATGAGCAGTTCTTC
CDR3 protein: CASSEGLADCNEQFF
D gene: TRBD2
J gene: TRBJ2-1
V gene: TRBV6-1
clone size: .

CDR3 DNA: TGTGCCAGCAGCCAAGATCGGGGGTACACCGGGGAGCTGTTTTTT
CDR3 protein: CASSQDRGYTGELFF
D gene: .
J gene: TRBJ2-2
V gene: TRBV3-1
clone size: many